These T cell receptor beta chains were read from a single sample in a study of T-cell memory formation after mild COVID-19. TCRdb analysed the 5' RACE reads with MiXCR anew, one entry per CDR3 protein. The sample lists 100,000 to 150,000 distinct CDR3 sequences, about 18% occurring once. The sample was PBMCs or a T cell subset sorted from them (not recorded which). The origin of the receptors is a man in his late teens or twenties who had mild COVID-19 (a few samples of this study predate the infection). Cell type and time point are not known. The CDR3 runs from the conserved cysteine through the conserved F or W. The order of the fields is D gene, clone size, J gene, V gene, CDR3 DNA, CDR3 protein. A D gene is named only where the DNA matches it firmly. Some rows have no size entry. The others give once, few or many, or a class for an expanded clone.

D gene: -; clone size: -; J gene: TRBJ1-2; V gene: TRBV20-1; CDR3 DNA: TGCAGCCTGGATCACAGGGCCTATGGCTACACCTTC; CDR3 protein: CSLDHRAYGYTF
D gene: TRBD2; clone size: -; J gene: TRBJ2-1; V gene: TRBV28; CDR3 DNA: TGTGCCAGCAGTGTCCTAGCGGGGGGGCCAGGGGAGCAGTTCTTC; CDR3 protein: CASSVLAGGPGEQFF
D gene: TRBD1; clone size: -; J gene: TRBJ1-5; V gene: TRBV29-1; CDR3 DNA: TGCAGCGCAGGACAGGGACATCAGCCCCAGCATTTT; CDR3 protein: CSAGQGHQPQHF
D gene: TRBD2; clone size: -; J gene: TRBJ2-7; V gene: TRBV5-1; CDR3 DNA: TGCGCCAGCACCTTAGCGGGCGCCTACGAGCAGTACTTC; CDR3 protein: CASTLAGAYEQYF
D gene: -; clone size: -; J gene: TRBJ2-5; V gene: TRBV11-1; CDR3 DNA: TGTGCCAGCAGCCGCGGGCATACGAGGGAGACCCAGTACTTC; CDR3 protein: CASSRGHTRETQYF
D gene: -; clone size: -; J gene: TRBJ1-1; V gene: TRBV7-9; CDR3 DNA: TGTGCCAGCAGCGGATCGGGGGAAGGGACTGAAGCTTTCTTT; CDR3 protein: CASSGSGEGTEAFF
D gene: TRBD2; clone size: many; J gene: TRBJ2-1; V gene: TRBV3-1; CDR3 DNA: TGTGCCAGCAGCCAAGACCCCCGGTTGGCGGGGGGGCCCATTGAGCAGTTCTTC; CDR3 protein: CASSQDPRLAGGPIEQFF
D gene: TRBD1; clone size: few; J gene: TRBJ2-2; V gene: TRBV20-1; CDR3 DNA: TGCAGTTCCCAGGGGGCTATCACCGGGGAGCTGTTTTTT; CDR3 protein: CSSQGAITGELFF
D gene: -; clone size: few; J gene: TRBJ2-5; V gene: TRBV5-1; CDR3 DNA: TGCGCCAGCAGCTTGACTCTTCTAGGACAAGAGACCCAGTACTTC; CDR3 protein: CASSLTLLGQETQYF
D gene: -; clone size: -; J gene: TRBJ2-5; V gene: TRBV6-2/TRBV6-3; CDR3 DNA: TGTGCCAGCAGTCAGAAAGAGACCCAGTACTTC; CDR3 protein: CASSQKETQYF
D gene: TRBD2; clone size: few; J gene: TRBJ2-5; V gene: TRBV7-9; CDR3 DNA: TGTGCCAGCAGCACCCCGGGACTACAAGAGACCCAGTACTTC; CDR3 protein: CASSTPGLQETQYF
D gene: -; clone size: -; J gene: TRBJ2-1; V gene: TRBV29-1; CDR3 DNA: TGCAGCGTTGAAGGGGGTTATTCCTCCTACAATGAGCAGTTCTTC; CDR3 protein: CSVEGGYSSYNEQFF
D gene: TRBD2; clone size: few; J gene: TRBJ2-7; V gene: TRBV12-3/TRBV12-4; CDR3 DNA: TGTGCCAGCAGCCCGACTAGCGGCTACGAGCAGTACTTC; CDR3 protein: CASSPTSGYEQYF
D gene: -; clone size: -; J gene: TRBJ2-3; V gene: TRBV6-2/TRBV6-3; CDR3 DNA: TGTGCCAGCAGTTACGGGGGCGGGGATCCAGATACGCAGTATTTT; CDR3 protein: CASSYGGGDPDTQYF
D gene: -; clone size: few; J gene: TRBJ2-1; V gene: TRBV12-3/TRBV12-4; CDR3 DNA: TGTGCCAGCAGTTTATGGGATGAGCAGTTCTTC; CDR3 protein: CASSLWDEQFF
D gene: TRBD2; clone size: -; J gene: TRBJ2-1; V gene: TRBV28; CDR3 DNA: TGTGCCAGCCGATGGGGGGGTGGTGATGAGCAGTTCTTC; CDR3 protein: CASRWGGGDEQFF
D gene: -; clone size: many; J gene: TRBJ1-1; V gene: TRBV12-3/TRBV12-4; CDR3 DNA: TGTGCCAGCAGTTTATTGGGGGCCCAAGCTTTCTTT; CDR3 protein: CASSLLGAQAFF
D gene: -; clone size: -; J gene: TRBJ1-1; V gene: TRBV20-1; CDR3 DNA: TGCAGTGCTAGAGATCGGAGAGCTGAAGCTTTCTTT; CDR3 protein: CSARDRRAEAFF
D gene: TRBD2; clone size: few; J gene: TRBJ2-4; V gene: TRBV7-2; CDR3 DNA: TGTGCCAGCAGCTCGGGGGGTGGAGACATTCAGTACTTC; CDR3 protein: CASSSGGGDIQYF
D gene: -; clone size: -; J gene: TRBJ1-1; V gene: TRBV20-1; CDR3 DNA: TGCAGTGCTCCCCGGCGGGGGAACACTGAAGCTTTCTTT; CDR3 protein: CSAPRRGNTEAFF
D gene: -; clone size: few; J gene: TRBJ1-6; V gene: TRBV5-1; CDR3 DNA: TGCGCCAGCAGCTTGGACGGCCAGAATTCACCCCTCCACTTT; CDR3 protein: CASSLDGQNSPLHF
D gene: -; clone size: -; J gene: TRBJ2-7; V gene: TRBV9; CDR3 DNA: TGTGCCAGCAGCCGAACAGGGATCTCCTACGAGCAGTACTTC; CDR3 protein: CASSRTGISYEQYF
D gene: -; clone size: few; J gene: TRBJ1-1; V gene: TRBV6-6; CDR3 DNA: TGTGCCAGCAGTGTCGATAACACTGAAGCTTTCTTT; CDR3 protein: CASSVDNTEAFF
D gene: -; clone size: -; J gene: TRBJ2-7; V gene: TRBV5-1; CDR3 DNA: TGCGCCAGCAAAGGCGACATCCGCCCTTCCTACGAGCAGTACTTC; CDR3 protein: CASKGDIRPSYEQYF
D gene: -; clone size: -; J gene: TRBJ1-2; V gene: TRBV6-1; CDR3 DNA: TGTGCCAGCGTCGTAAATCGGGGCGCAATCTATGGCTACACCTTC; CDR3 protein: CASVVNRGAIYGYTF
D gene: -; clone size: few; J gene: TRBJ2-5; V gene: TRBV5-1; CDR3 DNA: TGCGCCAGCAGCGAGAGAACCCCACAAGAGACCCAGTACTTC; CDR3 protein: CASSERTPQETQYF
D gene: -; clone size: -; J gene: TRBJ2-5; V gene: TRBV12-3/TRBV12-4; CDR3 DNA: TGTGCCAGCACCCCAGGGGGGCGAGAGACCCAGTACTTC; CDR3 protein: CASTPGGRETQYF
D gene: -; clone size: -; J gene: TRBJ1-1; V gene: TRBV7-9; CDR3 DNA: TGTGCCAGCAGAGAGACAGGGAACACTGAAGCTTTCTTT; CDR3 protein: CASRETGNTEAFF
D gene: -; clone size: -; J gene: TRBJ1-5; V gene: TRBV28; CDR3 DNA: TGTGCCAGCAGGGAATCAGGGGCGGTAAGAAAGCCCCAGCATTTT; CDR3 protein: CASRESGAVRKPQHF
D gene: -; clone size: many; J gene: TRBJ2-5; V gene: TRBV7-2; CDR3 DNA: TGTGCCAGCAGCTTAGGGAGCTTTCTAGAGACCCAGTACTTC; CDR3 protein: CASSLGSFLETQYF
D gene: -; clone size: few; J gene: TRBJ1-5; V gene: TRBV20-1; CDR3 DNA: TGCAGTGCTAGAGATTCAGGGATGGGCAATCAGCCCCAGCATTTT; CDR3 protein: CSARDSGMGNQPQHF
D gene: TRBD1; clone size: -; J gene: TRBJ2-7; V gene: TRBV12-3/TRBV12-4; CDR3 DNA: TGTGCCAGCAGTTCCGGGACAGGGTTCCACGAGCAGTACTTC; CDR3 protein: CASSSGTGFHEQYF
D gene: -; clone size: once; J gene: TRBJ2-5; V gene: TRBV7-2; CDR3 DNA: TGTGCCAGCAGCTTAGCGGGGGCCTCTTACGAGACCCAGTACTTC; CDR3 protein: CASSLAGASYETQYF
D gene: TRBD2; clone size: few; J gene: TRBJ2-1; V gene: TRBV7-3; CDR3 DNA: TGTGCCAGCAGCTTAAGTCTAGCGGGGGAGCAGTTCTTC; CDR3 protein: CASSLSLAGEQFF
D gene: TRBD1; clone size: many; J gene: TRBJ2-7; V gene: TRBV5-1; CDR3 DNA: TGCGCCAGCAGCTCCCGACAGGGATCCTACGAGCAGTACTTC; CDR3 protein: CASSSRQGSYEQYF
D gene: -; clone size: -; J gene: TRBJ2-1; V gene: TRBV7-2; CDR3 DNA: TGTGCCAGCAGCTTAGCTGTAGTCTCGGATGAGCAGTTCTTC; CDR3 protein: CASSLAVVSDEQFF
D gene: -; clone size: many; J gene: TRBJ2-1; V gene: TRBV4-3; CDR3 DNA: TGCGCCAGCAGCCAAGACCGGGCCTACAATGAGCAGTTCTTC; CDR3 protein: CASSQDRAYNEQFF
D gene: TRBD1; clone size: -; J gene: TRBJ1-1; V gene: TRBV4-3; CDR3 DNA: TGCGCCAGCAGCCACGAGTTCACGCAGGGGGCGAGGTACACTGAAGCTTTCTTT; CDR3 protein: CASSHEFTQGARYTEAFF
D gene: -; clone size: -; J gene: TRBJ2-7; V gene: TRBV3-1; CDR3 DNA: TGTGCCAGCAGCCAAGTGGGCTTGTGGGACCGGTCCTACGAGCAGTACTTC; CDR3 protein: CASSQVGLWDRSYEQYF
D gene: TRBD1; clone size: many; J gene: TRBJ2-3; V gene: TRBV7-9; CDR3 DNA: TGTGCCAGCAGCGCCCCGGGACAGGAAAGCACAGATACGCAGTATTTT; CDR3 protein: CASSAPGQESTDTQYF
D gene: -; clone size: -; J gene: TRBJ1-2; V gene: TRBV6-5; CDR3 DNA: TGTGCCAGCAGTTACTCGGGAGATGTTGGCTACACCTTC; CDR3 protein: CASSYSGDVGYTF
D gene: -; clone size: -; J gene: TRBJ1-2; V gene: TRBV12-3/TRBV12-4; CDR3 DNA: TGTGCCAGCAGCCCAGGGTATGGCTACACCTTC; CDR3 protein: CASSPGYGYTF
D gene: -; clone size: -; J gene: TRBJ2-7; V gene: TRBV30; CDR3 DNA: TGTGACTGGAGTGTGGCTCACTCCTACGAGCAGTACTTC; CDR3 protein: CDWSVAHSYEQYF
D gene: -; clone size: -; J gene: TRBJ1-1; V gene: TRBV18; CDR3 DNA: TGTGCCAGCTCACCCACGACAGAGAACACTGAAGCTTTCTTT; CDR3 protein: CASSPTTENTEAFF
D gene: -; clone size: -; J gene: TRBJ1-1; V gene: TRBV7-9; CDR3 DNA: TGTGCCAGCGGGAAGGGATTTGAAGCTTTCTTT; CDR3 protein: CASGKGFEAFF
D gene: -; clone size: many; J gene: TRBJ2-3; V gene: TRBV6-2/TRBV6-3; CDR3 DNA: TGTGCCAGCAGTCCGAGGACATCTAGCACAGATACGCAGTATTTT; CDR3 protein: CASSPRTSSTDTQYF
D gene: -; clone size: -; J gene: TRBJ2-2; V gene: TRBV5-1; CDR3 DNA: TGCGCCAGCAGCTTGGATCCAGCGGGGAACACCGGGGAGCTGTTTTTT; CDR3 protein: CASSLDPAGNTGELFF